This is a list of T cell receptor beta chains from one sample in a study of blood T cell repertoires in COVID-19. Clones were read by immunoSEQ multiplex PCR, and TCRdb kept only the in-frame ones, dropping some. Of 310,000 or so clones listed, 80% to 90% are singletons. Sequencing was performed on PBMCs or T cells enriched from blood (not recorded which). The receptors shown here come from a woman younger than 35 who had recovered from COVID-19. Each CDR3 is given with its conserved first and last residue. A D gene is named only where the DNA matches it firmly. Clone size is given for some rows only: seen once, a few or many times, or a class if the clone is expanded.

V,J,size,D,DNA,CDR3
TRBV4-1,TRBJ2-7,-,TRBD2,TGCGCCAGCAGCCAAGCGCGGGGGTATGAGCAGTACTTC,CASSQARGYEQYF
TRBV5-5,TRBJ2-1,-,-,TGTGCCAGCAGCGCCCCCTGGGCGAATGAGCAGTTCTTC,CASSAPWANEQFF
TRBV7-9,TRBJ2-3,-,-,TGTGCCAGCAGCCGAGGAGCAGCTAGCACAGATACGCAGTATTTT,CASSRGAASTDTQYF
TRBV7-2,TRBJ1-1,-,-,TGTGCCAGCAGCTTATTTCAGGGGTTGAACACTGAAGCTTTCTTT,CASSLFQGLNTEAFF
TRBV19,TRBJ2-5,-,TRBD2,TGTGCCAGTACCCCTAGCGGCCCGGGGACCCAGTACTTC,CASTPSGPGTQYF
TRBV11-2,TRBJ2-1,once,-,TGTGCCAGCAGCTTAAGCTTTGGCGGGTACAATGAGCAGTTCTTC,CASSLSFGGYNEQFF
TRBV4-3,TRBJ2-7,few,-,TGCGCCAGCAGCCAAGATTATTCCCTTGGCCGCTCCTACGAGCAGTACTTC,CASSQDYSLGRSYEQYF
TRBV2,TRBJ1-1,-,-,TGTGCCAGCAGTGAAGGGCCCCCGAACACTGAAGCTTTCTTT,CASSEGPPNTEAFF
TRBV28,TRBJ1-5,-,-,TGTGCCAGCAGTTTACTAAGGGGCAGCAATCAGCCCCAGCATTTT,CASSLLRGSNQPQHF
TRBV7-9,TRBJ2-1,-,TRBD1,TGTGCCAGCAGCCCTATCCGGGGACAGGGCGATGAGCAGTTCTTC,CASSPIRGQGDEQFF
TRBV4-2,TRBJ1-3,-,-,TGTGCCAGCAGCCAAGAAACAATTCTCTCTGGAAACACCATATATTTT,CASSQETILSGNTIYF
TRBV19,TRBJ1-2,-,TRBD1,TGTGCCAGTAGCGGACAGGGACATAACTATGGCTACACCTTC,CASSGQGHNYGYTF
TRBV3-1/TRBV3-2,TRBJ2-5,-,-,TGTGCCAGCAGCCAAGTAAGGGGGAGAGGGGAGACCCAGTACTTC,CASSQVRGRGETQYF
TRBV4-3,TRBJ2-1,-,TRBD2,TGCGCCAGCAGCCAAGATCTTTCAGCGGGAGGCTACAATGAGCAGTTCTTC,CASSQDLSAGGYNEQFF
TRBV18,TRBJ1-4,-,TRBD1,TGTGCCAGCTCTCGAGGACAGGCAACTAATGAAAAACTGTTTTTT,CASSRGQATNEKLFF
TRBV11-1,TRBJ1-2,-,-,TGTGCCAGCAGCTTAAACAGTTACTATGGCTACACCTTC,CASSLNSYYGYTF
TRBV7-9,TRBJ1-1,-,TRBD1,TGTGCCAGCAGCTTATCACCCGGGACAGAGAACACTGAAGCTTTCTTT,CASSLSPGTENTEAFF
TRBV5-6,TRBJ2-7,-,-,TGTGCCAGCAGCTTGGTGTCTGGGGGCGGCTACGAGCAGTACTTC,CASSLVSGGGYEQYF
TRBV19,TRBJ1-6,-,TRBD1,TGTGCCAGTAGGCCCCGGGACAGGGGTAATTCACCCCTCCACTTT,CASRPRDRGNSPLHF
TRBV5-4,TRBJ2-1,-,TRBD2,TGTGCCAGCAGCTTGAAGCCCCTAGCGGGAGTCCATGAGCAGTTCTTC,CASSLKPLAGVHEQFF
TRBV21-1,TRBJ2-7,-,-,TGTGCCAGCAGCAAATCGAGGAGCTCCTACGAGCAGTACTTC,CASSKSRSSYEQYF
TRBV7-9,TRBJ1-4,-,TRBD1,TGTGCCAGCAGCCTGACAGGGGAAAATGAAAAACTGTTTTTT,CASSLTGENEKLFF
TRBV19,TRBJ1-3,-,-,TGTGCCAGCCGACAGTACGCTGGAAACACCATATATTTT,CASRQYAGNTIYF
TRBV6-5,TRBJ1-1,-,TRBD1,TGTGCCAGCGGGCCAGGGGGCACTGAAGCTTTCTTT,CASGPGGTEAFF